This T cell receptor (beta chain) came from a study of cytomegalovirus exposure and HLA in healthy donors. Study outcomes and limitations: Segments of the TCR beta V type were, in most cases, productive about 87% or about 30% of the time in an earlier analysis.

Amplification used 60 Vbeta primers and 13 Jbeta primers. This table comes from immunoSEQ multiplex PCR, and its TCRdb copy is limited to in-frame clones, with some not included. In total, the table holds around 130,000 clones. With regard to this clone: As yet, its antigen is unknown.

Regarding donors, all were healthy bone marrow donors. This CDR3 is 15 amino acids long. Looked up from germline, CDR1 is MNHEY and CDR2 is SVGAGI. V lost 4 bases, J lost 2 bases, and 12 bases lay in between. The gene calls are TRBV6-5 and TRBJ2-1, with TRBD1 as a possible D gene (6 bases). Sequencing was performed on PBMCs. The TCR originated in a woman aged 60 to 75 in good health and CMV-seronegative. The CDR3 here is CASSSRTETYNEQFF. In nucleotides, the CDR3 is TGTGCCAGCAGTTCGCGGACAGAAACCTACAATGAGCAGTTCTTC.